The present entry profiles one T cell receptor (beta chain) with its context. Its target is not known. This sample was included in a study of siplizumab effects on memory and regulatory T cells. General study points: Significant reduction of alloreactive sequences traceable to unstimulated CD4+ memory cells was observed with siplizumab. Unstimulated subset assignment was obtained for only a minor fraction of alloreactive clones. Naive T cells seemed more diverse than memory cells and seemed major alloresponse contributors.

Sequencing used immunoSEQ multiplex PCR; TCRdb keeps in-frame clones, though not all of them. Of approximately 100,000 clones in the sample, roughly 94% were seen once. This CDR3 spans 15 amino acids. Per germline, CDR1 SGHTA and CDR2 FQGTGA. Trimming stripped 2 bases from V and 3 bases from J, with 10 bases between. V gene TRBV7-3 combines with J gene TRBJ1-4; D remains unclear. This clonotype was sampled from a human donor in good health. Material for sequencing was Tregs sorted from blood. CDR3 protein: CASSLGGLPNEKLFF. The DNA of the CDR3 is TGTGCCAGCAGCTTAGGTGGTCTTCCTAATGAAAAACTGTTTTTT.